The clone carrying this T cell receptor beta chain has just a few counts. The target antigen is unknown. This entry comes from a study of human T cells and chemical hapten exposure. On the study more broadly: In the approximately 24-week study, patients were dosed weekly with diphenylcyclopropenone on the scalp throughout.

Study results and caveats: Donors' alopecia may make their immune response differ from healthy people's. PT1 expanded TCR numbers tracked positively with patch test score.

Time point described: patch test 1, 2 weeks after DPC sensitization. As to treatment: therapeutic diphenylcyclopropenone sensitization with weekly scalp DPC. Individual cDNA molecules each carried unique molecular identifiers attached by the library. TCRdb re-called the RACE reads with MiXCR, one entry per CDR3 protein. The sample contains around 380,000 distinct CDR3 sequences, around 4.8% of which appear only once. This clonotype was obtained from a woman aged 45-60 years with alopecia areata. Some clones in this sample may be carry-over from other donors' samples. The specimen was whole blood, collected in connection with sensitization to the hapten diphenylcyclopropenone (DPC).

DNA of the CDR3: TGCAGCGTTCCGGGAGGGAGGGGCACCGGGGAGCTGTTTTTT. It translates to CSVPGGRGTGELFF. The gene calls are TRBV29-1 and TRBJ2-2; the match to TRBD2 covers 8 bases. Germline assignment: CDR1 SQVTM and CDR2 ANQGSEA. V was clipped by 5 bases and J by 4 bases; unmatched bases: 6. This CDR3 contains 14 residues.